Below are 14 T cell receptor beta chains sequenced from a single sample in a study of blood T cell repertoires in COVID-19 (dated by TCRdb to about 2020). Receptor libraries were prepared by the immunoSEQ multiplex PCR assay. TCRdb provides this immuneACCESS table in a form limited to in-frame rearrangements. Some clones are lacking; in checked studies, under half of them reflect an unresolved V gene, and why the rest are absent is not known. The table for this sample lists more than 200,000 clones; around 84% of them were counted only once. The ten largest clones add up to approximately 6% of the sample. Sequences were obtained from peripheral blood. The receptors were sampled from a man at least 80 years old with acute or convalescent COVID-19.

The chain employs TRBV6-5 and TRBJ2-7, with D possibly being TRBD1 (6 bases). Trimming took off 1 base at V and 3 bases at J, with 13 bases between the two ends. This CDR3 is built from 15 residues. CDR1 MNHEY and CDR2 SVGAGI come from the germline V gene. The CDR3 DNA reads TGTGCCAGCAGTTACTTGCCAGGGGTAGGCTACGAGCAGTACTTC. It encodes CASSYLPGVGYEQYF.

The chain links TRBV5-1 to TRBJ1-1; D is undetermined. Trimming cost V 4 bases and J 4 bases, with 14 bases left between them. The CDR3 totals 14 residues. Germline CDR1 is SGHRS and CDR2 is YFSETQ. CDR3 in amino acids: CASSREQIPTEAFF. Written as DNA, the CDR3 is TGCGCCAGCAGCCGAGAACAGATCCCCACTGAAGCTTTCTTT.

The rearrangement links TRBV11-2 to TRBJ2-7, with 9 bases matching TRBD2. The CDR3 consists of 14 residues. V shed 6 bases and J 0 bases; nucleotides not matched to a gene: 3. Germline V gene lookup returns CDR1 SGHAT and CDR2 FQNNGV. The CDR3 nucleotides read TGTGCCAGCAGTCTAGCGGGGCTCTCCTACGAGCAGTACTTC. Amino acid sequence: CASSLAGLSYEQYF.

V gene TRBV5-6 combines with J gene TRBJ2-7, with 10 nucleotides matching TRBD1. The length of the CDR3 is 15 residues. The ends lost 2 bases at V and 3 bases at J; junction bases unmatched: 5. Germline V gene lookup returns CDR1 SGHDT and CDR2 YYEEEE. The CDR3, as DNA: TGTGCCAGCAGCTTAAGCGGGACAGGGGTCTACGAGCAGTACGTC. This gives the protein CASSLSGTGVYEQYV.

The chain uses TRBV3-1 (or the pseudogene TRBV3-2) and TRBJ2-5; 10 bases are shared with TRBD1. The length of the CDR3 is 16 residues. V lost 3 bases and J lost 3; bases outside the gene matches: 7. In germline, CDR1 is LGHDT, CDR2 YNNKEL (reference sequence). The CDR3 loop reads CASSHTGTGVKETQYF. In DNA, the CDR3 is TGTGCCAGCAGCCACACCGGGACAGGGGTTAAAGAGACCCAGTACTTC.

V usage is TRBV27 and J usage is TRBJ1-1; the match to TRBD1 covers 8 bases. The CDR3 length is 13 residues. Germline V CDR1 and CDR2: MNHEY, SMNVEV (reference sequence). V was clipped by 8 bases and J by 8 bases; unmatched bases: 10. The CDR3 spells CASGLRGPEEAFF. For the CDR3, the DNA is TGTGCCAGCGGCCTCAGGGGGCCAGAGGAAGCTTTCTTT.

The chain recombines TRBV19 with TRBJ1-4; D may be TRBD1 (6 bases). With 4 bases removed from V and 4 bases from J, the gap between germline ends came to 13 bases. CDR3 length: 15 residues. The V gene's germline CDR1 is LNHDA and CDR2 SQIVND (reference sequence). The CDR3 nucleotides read TGTGCCAGTAGTAGGGGGGGCCGCGATAATGAAAAACTGTTTTTT. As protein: CASSRGGRDNEKLFF.

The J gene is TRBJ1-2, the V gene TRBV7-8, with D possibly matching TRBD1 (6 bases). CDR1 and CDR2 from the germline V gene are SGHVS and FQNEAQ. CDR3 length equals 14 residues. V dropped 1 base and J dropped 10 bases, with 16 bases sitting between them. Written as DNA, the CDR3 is TGTGCCAGCAGCTTAGGGACAGTCCCTTCGTTCTACACCTTC. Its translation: CASSLGTVPSFYTF.

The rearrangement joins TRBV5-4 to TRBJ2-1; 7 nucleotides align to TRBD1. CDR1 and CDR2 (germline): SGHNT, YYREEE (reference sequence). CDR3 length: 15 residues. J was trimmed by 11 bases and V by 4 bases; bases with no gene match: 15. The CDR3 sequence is CASSPPGQMTMKQFF. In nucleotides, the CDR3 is TGTGCCAGCAGCCCTCCGGGACAGATGACAATGAAGCAGTTCTTC.

The CDR3 spells CAWSARGFNPYEQYF. CDR3 nucleotide sequence: TGTGCCTGGAGCGCTCGGGGGTTCAACCCTTACGAGCAGTACTTC. V usage is TRBV30 and J usage is TRBJ2-7; the D gene is possibly TRBD2 (6 bases). V lost 3 bases to trimming and J lost 4 bases, with 19 bases between them. The CDR3 consists of 15 residues. The germline CDR1 and CDR2 sequences are GTSNPN and SVGIG (reference sequence).

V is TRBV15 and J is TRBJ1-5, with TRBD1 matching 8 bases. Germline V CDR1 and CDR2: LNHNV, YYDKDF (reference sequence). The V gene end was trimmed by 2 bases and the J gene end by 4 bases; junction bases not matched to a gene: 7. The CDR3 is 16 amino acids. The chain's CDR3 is CATSRLQGVANQPQHF. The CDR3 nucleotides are TGTGCCACCAGCAGACTACAGGGGGTCGCGAATCAGCCCCAGCATTTT. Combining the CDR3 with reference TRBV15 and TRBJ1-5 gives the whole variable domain DAMVIQNPRYQVTQFGKPVTLSCSQTLNHNVMYWYQQKSSQAPKLLFHYYDKDFNNEADTPDNFQSRRPNTSFCFLDIRSPGLGDTAMYLCATSRLQGVANQPQHFGDGTRLSIL.

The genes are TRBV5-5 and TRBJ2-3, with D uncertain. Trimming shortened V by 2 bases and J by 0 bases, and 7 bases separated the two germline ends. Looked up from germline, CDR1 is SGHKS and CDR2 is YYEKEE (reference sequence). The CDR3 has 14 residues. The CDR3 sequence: CASSFSSSTDTQYF. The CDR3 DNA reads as TGTGCCAGCAGCTTTTCGTCCAGCACAGATACGCAGTATTTT.

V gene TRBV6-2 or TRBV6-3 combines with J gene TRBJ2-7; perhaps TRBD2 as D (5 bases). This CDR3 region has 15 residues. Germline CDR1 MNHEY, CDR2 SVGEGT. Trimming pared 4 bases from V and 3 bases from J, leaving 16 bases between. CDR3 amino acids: CASSSHYSASYEQYF. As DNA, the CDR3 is TGTGCCAGCAGTTCACATTATAGCGCGAGCTACGAGCAGTACTTC.

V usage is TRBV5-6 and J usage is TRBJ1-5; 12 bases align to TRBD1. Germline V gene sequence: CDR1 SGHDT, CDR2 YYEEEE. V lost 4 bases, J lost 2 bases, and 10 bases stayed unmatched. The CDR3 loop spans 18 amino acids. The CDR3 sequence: CASSVGTGGSMGNQPQHF. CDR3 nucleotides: TGTGCCAGCAGCGTAGGGACAGGGGGCTCTATGGGCAATCAGCCCCAGCATTTT.